A selection of T cell receptor beta chains follows, all from one sample in a study of T cell responses to AZD1222 COVID-19 vaccine. Profiled with immunoSEQ multiplex PCR; TCRdb holds only in-frame clones, not every one. Among just under 55,000 clones, 70% to 90% were seen once, and the ten largest hold 3% to 4.5%. The material sequenced was peripheral blood, taken on day 0 of AZD1222 vaccination. The source of these receptors is an adult in good health. Both conserved end residues are part of each CDR3. D genes are given only for firm matches. Only part of the rows carry a size: once, few, many, or a class if the clone is expanded.

D: -
size: -
V: TRBV19
J: TRBJ2-6
DNA: TGTGCCAGTAGTATGGGGCCCGGCGGGTCCAACGTCCTGACTTTC
CDR3: CASSMGPGGSNVLTF

D: -
size: -
V: TRBV6-5
J: TRBJ2-7
DNA: TGTGCCAGCAGTTACGGAGAGGAGTACGAGCAGTACTTC
CDR3: CASSYGEEYEQYF

D: TRBD1
size: -
V: TRBV4-3
J: TRBJ2-1
DNA: TGCGCCAGCAGCCAAGATGGAGAGGGGGCAGATGAGCAGTTCTTC
CDR3: CASSQDGEGADEQFF

D: -
size: -
V: TRBV19
J: TRBJ2-3
DNA: TGTGCCAGTAGCTCGGAGGGAAAGGGGACAGATACGCAGTATTTT
CDR3: CASSSEGKGTDTQYF

D: -
size: -
V: TRBV28
J: TRBJ1-2
DNA: TGTGCCGGGGGGGCGGCCATTTCCAACTATGGCTACACCTTC
CDR3: CAGGAAISNYGYTF

D: -
size: -
V: TRBV3-1/TRBV3-2
J: TRBJ1-4
DNA: TGTGCCAGCAGCCAGGGGGCTAATGAAAAACTGTTTTTT
CDR3: CASSQGANEKLFF

D: -
size: -
V: TRBV2
J: TRBJ1-6
DNA: TGTGCCAGCAACGAGGGGGGGCGATCACCCCTCCACTTT
CDR3: CASNEGGRSPLHF

D: -
size: -
V: TRBV5-1
J: TRBJ2-7
DNA: TGCGCCAGCAGCTTGGACCAGAGGGACGAGCAGTACTTC
CDR3: CASSLDQRDEQYF

D: -
size: -
V: TRBV18
J: TRBJ1-6
DNA: TGTGCCAGCTCACTGGGGACGGCCGGAGCTTCACCCCTCCACTTT
CDR3: CASSLGTAGASPLHF

D: -
size: -
V: TRBV5-4
J: TRBJ1-2
DNA: TGTGCCAGCAGCTTGTTACCCAGCAGAAGATTCTATGGCTACACCTTC
CDR3: CASSLLPSRRFYGYTF

D: -
size: -
V: TRBV5-4
J: TRBJ2-2
DNA: TGTGCCAGCAGCCGGGGGAATAGAGACACCGGGGAGCTGTTTTTT
CDR3: CASSRGNRDTGELFF

D: -
size: -
V: TRBV28
J: TRBJ2-6
DNA: TGTGCCAGCACCCTGGGTACGGCCAGGGGCTCTGGGGCCAACGTCCTGACTTTC
CDR3: CASTLGTARGSGANVLTF

D: -
size: -
V: TRBV7-9
J: TRBJ2-7
DNA: TGTGCCAGCAGCTTAATCTCCGCCTACGAGCAGTACTTC
CDR3: CASSLISAYEQYF

D: -
size: once
V: TRBV5-4
J: TRBJ1-4
DNA: TGTGCCAGCAGCTTGGGAGGGGTTATTGAGAATAATGAAAAACTGTTTTTT
CDR3: CASSLGGVIENNEKLFF

D: -
size: few
V: TRBV5-1
J: TRBJ1-5
DNA: TGCGCCAGCAGCTTGAGGGGGATGTGGCAGCCCCAGCATTTT
CDR3: CASSLRGMWQPQHF

D: TRBD2
size: -
V: TRBV18
J: TRBJ2-3
DNA: TGTGCCAGCTCACCACCGGCTAGCGGGGGGGCAAATACGCAGTATTTT
CDR3: CASSPPASGGANTQYF

D: -
size: -
V: TRBV7-2
J: TRBJ1-1
DNA: TGTGCCAGCCTTAAGACCCGGGGCTCGGTAACTGAAGCTTTCTTT
CDR3: CASLKTRGSVTEAFF

D: -
size: -
V: TRBV2
J: TRBJ2-4
DNA: TGTGCCAGCAGTGAAGGGTGGAGAGTAGCCAAAAACATTCAGTACTTC
CDR3: CASSEGWRVAKNIQYF

D: -
size: -
V: TRBV28
J: TRBJ1-5
DNA: TGTGCCAGCAGTTTATCCGTACTCGGTCAGCCCCAGCATTTT
CDR3: CASSLSVLGQPQHF

D: -
size: -
V: TRBV7-2
J: TRBJ2-4
DNA: TGTGCCAGCAGCTTAGACAAGGGGCCGAACATTCAGTACTTC
CDR3: CASSLDKGPNIQYF

D: -
size: -
V: TRBV10-2
J: TRBJ1-2
DNA: TGCGCCAGCAGTGAGTCGGAAACCAGAATCTATGGCTACACCTTC
CDR3: CASSESETRIYGYTF

D: -
size: once
V: TRBV6-2/TRBV6-3
J: TRBJ1-2
DNA: TGTGCCAGCAGTTACTTCTGGGAGAACTATGGCTACACCTTC
CDR3: CASSYFWENYGYTF

D: -
size: -
V: TRBV6-5
J: TRBJ2-2
DNA: TGTGCCAGCAGTTACAACGGGCTAGAAGGGGCCGGGGAGCTGTTTTTT
CDR3: CASSYNGLEGAGELFF

D: -
size: -
V: TRBV27
J: TRBJ2-7
DNA: TGTGCCAGCAGTCCCTTACCGGGACACTCCTACGAGCAGTACTTC
CDR3: CASSPLPGHSYEQYF

D: TRBD1
size: -
V: TRBV28
J: TRBJ1-3
DNA: TGTGCCAGCAGTCGTCCAGGGACAGGTATAAACACCATATATTTT
CDR3: CASSRPGTGINTIYF

D: TRBD1
size: -
V: TRBV7-9
J: TRBJ1-1
DNA: TGTGCCAGCAGTCCAGGGGGCAACACTGAAGCTTTCTTT
CDR3: CASSPGGNTEAFF

D: -
size: -
V: TRBV5-4
J: TRBJ2-7
DNA: TGTGCCAGCAGCTTGGCCCCAGGACACCCATACGAGCAGTACTTC
CDR3: CASSLAPGHPYEQYF

D: TRBD1
size: -
V: TRBV11-3
J: TRBJ1-3
DNA: TGTGCCAGCAGCTCCGGGACAGCCGGAAACACCATATATTTT
CDR3: CASSSGTAGNTIYF

D: TRBD1
size: -
V: TRBV6-5
J: TRBJ1-4
DNA: TGTGCCAGCAGTTACGGGACAGGGGCTGAAAAACTGTTTTTT
CDR3: CASSYGTGAEKLFF

D: -
size: -
V: TRBV14
J: TRBJ2-6
DNA: TGTGCCAGCAGCCTGATTTCTGGGGCCAACGTCCTGACTTTC
CDR3: CASSLISGANVLTF

D: -
size: -
V: TRBV7-2
J: TRBJ2-5
DNA: TGTGCCAGCAGTCTAGCGTGGTCCCAGGAGACCCAGTACTTC
CDR3: CASSLAWSQETQYF

D: TRBD1
size: once
V: TRBV5-1
J: TRBJ2-7
DNA: TGCGCCAGCAGCGCCACGGACAGGGCGTACGAGCAGTACTTC
CDR3: CASSATDRAYEQYF

D: -
size: -
V: TRBV7-9
J: TRBJ2-7
DNA: TGTGCCAGCAGCTCCTCGGCAGGGGAATACGAGCAGTACTTC
CDR3: CASSSSAGEYEQYF